Sequencing of this T cell receptor (beta chain) was carried out in a study of T cell clonotyping in hematopoietic cell transplantation. Study details: Cytoreduction preceded collection of pretransplant recipient samples.

Sequenced by immunoSEQ multiplex PCR; TCRdb stores in-frame clones only, minus some. The sample has tens of thousands of clones, approximately 84% seen once. The CDR3 extends over 13 amino acids. CDR1 and CDR2 from the germline V gene are GTSNPN and SVGIG (reference sequence). The trim removed 7 bases at V and 3 bases at J, leaving 7 bases unmatched. Study-level points and caveats: Broader posttransplant TCR repertoire diversity was predicted by graft donor and pretransplant recipient Inverse Simpson Index values. Pathologically expanded recipient clonotypes increased progressively from day 30 to day 180 as diversity fell.

Regarding this clone: As yet, its antigen is unknown.

Time point in this sample: recipient sample about 28 days before transplant, after cytoreduction. Blood collection times were about day -28 and days 30, 100, 180 posttransplant. Sequencing used peripheral blood mononuclear cells, obtained before stem cell transplant. The chain is built from TRBV30 and TRBJ2-7; 9 nucleotides line up with TRBD1. The source is a man aged 55-75 years with biphenotypic leukemia. Some clones in this sample may be carry-over from other donors' samples. CDR3 amino acids: CALDRGQFYEQYF. The CDR3 bases are TGTGCCTTGGACAGGGGACAATTCTACGAGCAGTACTTC.